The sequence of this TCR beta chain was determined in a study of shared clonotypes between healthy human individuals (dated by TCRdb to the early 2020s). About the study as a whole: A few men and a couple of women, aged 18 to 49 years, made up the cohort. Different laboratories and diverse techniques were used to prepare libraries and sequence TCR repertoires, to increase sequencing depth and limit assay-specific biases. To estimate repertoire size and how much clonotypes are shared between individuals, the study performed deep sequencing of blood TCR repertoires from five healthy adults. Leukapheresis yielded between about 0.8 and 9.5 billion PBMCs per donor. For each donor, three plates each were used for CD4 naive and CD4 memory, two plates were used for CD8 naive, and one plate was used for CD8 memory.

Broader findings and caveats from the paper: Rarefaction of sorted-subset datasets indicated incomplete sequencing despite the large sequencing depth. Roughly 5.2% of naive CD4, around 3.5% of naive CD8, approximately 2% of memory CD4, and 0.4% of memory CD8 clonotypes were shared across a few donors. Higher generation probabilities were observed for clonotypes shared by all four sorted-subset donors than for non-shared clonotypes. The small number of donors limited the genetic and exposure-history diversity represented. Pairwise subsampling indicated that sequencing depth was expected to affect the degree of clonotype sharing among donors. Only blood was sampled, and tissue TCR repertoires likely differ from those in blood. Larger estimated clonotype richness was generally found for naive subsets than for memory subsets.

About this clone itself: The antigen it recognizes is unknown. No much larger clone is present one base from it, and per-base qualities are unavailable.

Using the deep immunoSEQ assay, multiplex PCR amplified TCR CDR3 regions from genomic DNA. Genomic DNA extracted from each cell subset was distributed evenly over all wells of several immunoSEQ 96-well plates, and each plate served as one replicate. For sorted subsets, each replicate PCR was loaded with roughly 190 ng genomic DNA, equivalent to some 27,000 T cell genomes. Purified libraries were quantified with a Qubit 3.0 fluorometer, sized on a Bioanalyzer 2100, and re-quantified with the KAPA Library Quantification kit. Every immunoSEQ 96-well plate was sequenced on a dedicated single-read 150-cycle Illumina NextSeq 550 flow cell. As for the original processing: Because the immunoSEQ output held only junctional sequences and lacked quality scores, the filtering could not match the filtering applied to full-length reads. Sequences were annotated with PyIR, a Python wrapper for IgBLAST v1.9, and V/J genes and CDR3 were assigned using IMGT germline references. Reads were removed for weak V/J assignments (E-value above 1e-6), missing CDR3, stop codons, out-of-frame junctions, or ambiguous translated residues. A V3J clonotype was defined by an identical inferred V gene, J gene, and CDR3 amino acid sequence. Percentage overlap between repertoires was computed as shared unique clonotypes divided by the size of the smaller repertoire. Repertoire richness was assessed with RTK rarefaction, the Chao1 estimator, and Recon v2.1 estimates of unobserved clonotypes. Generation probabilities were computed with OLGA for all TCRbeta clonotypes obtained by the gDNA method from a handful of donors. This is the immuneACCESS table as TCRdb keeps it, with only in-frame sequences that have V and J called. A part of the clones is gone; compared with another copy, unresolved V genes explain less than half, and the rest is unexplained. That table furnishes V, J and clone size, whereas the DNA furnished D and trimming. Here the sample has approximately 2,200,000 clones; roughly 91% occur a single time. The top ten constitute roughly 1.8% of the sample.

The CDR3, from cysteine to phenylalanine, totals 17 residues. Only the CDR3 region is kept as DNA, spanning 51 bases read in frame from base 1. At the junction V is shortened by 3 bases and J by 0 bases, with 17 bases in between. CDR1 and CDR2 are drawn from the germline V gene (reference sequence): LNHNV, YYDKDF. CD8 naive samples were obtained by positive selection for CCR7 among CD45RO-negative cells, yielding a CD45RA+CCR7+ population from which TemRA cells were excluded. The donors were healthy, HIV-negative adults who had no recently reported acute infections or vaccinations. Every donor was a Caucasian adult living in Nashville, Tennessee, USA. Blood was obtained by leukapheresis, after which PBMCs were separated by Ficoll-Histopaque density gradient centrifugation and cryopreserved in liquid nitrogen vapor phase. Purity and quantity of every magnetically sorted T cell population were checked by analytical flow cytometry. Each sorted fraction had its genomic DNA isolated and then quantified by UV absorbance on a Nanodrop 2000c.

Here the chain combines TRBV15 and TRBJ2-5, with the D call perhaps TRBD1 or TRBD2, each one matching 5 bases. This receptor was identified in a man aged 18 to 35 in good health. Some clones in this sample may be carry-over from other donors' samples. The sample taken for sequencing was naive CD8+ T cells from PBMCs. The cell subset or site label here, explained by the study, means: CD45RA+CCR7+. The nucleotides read TGTGCCACCAGCAGTGAACGGGACGGCTGGTACCAAGAGACCCAGTACTTC. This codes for CATSSERDGWYQETQYF.